This T cell receptor beta chain originates from a study of blood T cell repertoires in COVID-19. Looking at the study overall: Acute and convalescent COVID-19 specimens originated in the United States, Italy and Spain. Sample material is recorded as cDNA or gDNA derived from T cells, B-cell-depleted T cells, or PBMCs.

Trimming pared 4 bases from V and 3 bases from J, leaving 13 bases between. The CDR3 totals 15 residues. CDR1 is LNHDA and CDR2 is SQIVND in the germline V gene (reference sequence). Original processing methods: By means of reference gene primer amplification, nucleated cell counts were estimated. Profiling relied on immunoSEQ multiplex PCR, and the TCRdb table lists in-frame clones only, not all of them. D and trimming come from the DNA, and the V and J calls and clone size come from that table. The table shows 110,000 or so clones, with around 81% occurring only once. This clone was seen a handful of times.

The sequence derives from a woman aged 70 to 79 with acute or convalescent COVID-19. This chain uses TRBV19 with TRBJ1-5; D call uncertain. Sequencing was performed on peripheral blood. The CDR3 here is CASSNQRADNQPQHF. The CDR3 DNA reads as TGTGCCAGTAGTAATCAGCGGGCCGACAATCAGCCCCAGCATTTT.